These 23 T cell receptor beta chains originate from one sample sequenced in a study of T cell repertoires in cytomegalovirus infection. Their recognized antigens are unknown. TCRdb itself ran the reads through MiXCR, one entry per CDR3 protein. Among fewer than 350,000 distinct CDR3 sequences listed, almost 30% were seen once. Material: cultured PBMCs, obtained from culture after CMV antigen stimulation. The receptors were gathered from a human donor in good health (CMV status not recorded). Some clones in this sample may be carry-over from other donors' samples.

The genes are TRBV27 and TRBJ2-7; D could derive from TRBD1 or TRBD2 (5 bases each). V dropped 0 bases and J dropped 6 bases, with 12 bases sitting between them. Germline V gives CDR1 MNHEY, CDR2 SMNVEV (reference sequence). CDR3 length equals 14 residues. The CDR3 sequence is CASSLSARGFEQYF. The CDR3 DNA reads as TGTGCCAGCAGTTTATCGGCGAGGGGATTCGAGCAGTACTTC.

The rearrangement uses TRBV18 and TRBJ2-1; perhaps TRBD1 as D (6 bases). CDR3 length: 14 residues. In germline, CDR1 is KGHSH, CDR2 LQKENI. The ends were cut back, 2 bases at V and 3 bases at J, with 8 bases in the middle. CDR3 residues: CASSPVDSYNEQFF. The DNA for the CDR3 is TGTGCCAGCTCACCAGTGGACAGCTACAATGAGCAGTTCTTC.

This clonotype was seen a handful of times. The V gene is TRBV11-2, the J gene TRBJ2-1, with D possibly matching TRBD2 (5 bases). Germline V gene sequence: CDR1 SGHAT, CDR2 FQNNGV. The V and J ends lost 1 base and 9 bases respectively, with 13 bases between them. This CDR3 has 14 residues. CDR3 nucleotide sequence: TGTGCCAGCAGCTTAGGGCCTAGCCCGGTTGAGCAGTTCTTC. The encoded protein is CASSLGPSPVEQFF.

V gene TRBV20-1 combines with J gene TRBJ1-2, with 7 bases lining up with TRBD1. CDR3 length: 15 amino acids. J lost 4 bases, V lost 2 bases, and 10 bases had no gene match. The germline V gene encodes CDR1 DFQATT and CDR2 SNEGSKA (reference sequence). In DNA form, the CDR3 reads TGCAGTGCTAGACCCCGACAGGGAGGTACCTATGGCTACACCTTC. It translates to CSARPRQGGTYGYTF.

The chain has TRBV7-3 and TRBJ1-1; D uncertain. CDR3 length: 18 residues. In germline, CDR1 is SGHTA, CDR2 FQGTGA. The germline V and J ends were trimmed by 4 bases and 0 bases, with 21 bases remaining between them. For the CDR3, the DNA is TGTGCCAGCAGCTCCTTGCAGGAGAGACTTATATTGAACACTGAAGCTTTCTTT. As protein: CASSSLQERLILNTEAFF.

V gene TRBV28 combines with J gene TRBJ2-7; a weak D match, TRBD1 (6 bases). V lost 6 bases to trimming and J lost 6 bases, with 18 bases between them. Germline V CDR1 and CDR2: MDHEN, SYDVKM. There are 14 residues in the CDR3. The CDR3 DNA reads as TGTGCCAGCAGGGGGGCAGGGGAAATCCTCGAGCAGTACTTC. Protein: CASRGAGEILEQYF. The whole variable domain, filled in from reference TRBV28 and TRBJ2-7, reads DVKVTQSSRYLVKRTGEKVFLECVQDMDHENMFWYRQDPGLGLRLIYFSYDVKMKEKGDIPEGYSVSREKKERFSLILESASTNQTSMYLCASRGAGEILEQYFGPGTRLTVT.

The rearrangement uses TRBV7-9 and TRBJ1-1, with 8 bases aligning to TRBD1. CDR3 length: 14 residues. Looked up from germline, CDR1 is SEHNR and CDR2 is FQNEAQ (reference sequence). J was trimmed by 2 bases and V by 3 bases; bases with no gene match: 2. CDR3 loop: CASSFTGGNTEAFF. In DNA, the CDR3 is TGTGCCAGCAGCTTTACAGGGGGTAACACTGAAGCTTTCTTT.

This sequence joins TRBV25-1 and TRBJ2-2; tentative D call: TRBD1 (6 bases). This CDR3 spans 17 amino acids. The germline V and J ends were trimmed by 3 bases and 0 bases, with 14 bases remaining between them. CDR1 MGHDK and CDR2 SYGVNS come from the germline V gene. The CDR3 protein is CASSDTLQGANTGELFF. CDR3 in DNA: TGTGCCAGCAGTGATACCCTACAGGGCGCGAACACCGGGGAGCTGTTTTTT.

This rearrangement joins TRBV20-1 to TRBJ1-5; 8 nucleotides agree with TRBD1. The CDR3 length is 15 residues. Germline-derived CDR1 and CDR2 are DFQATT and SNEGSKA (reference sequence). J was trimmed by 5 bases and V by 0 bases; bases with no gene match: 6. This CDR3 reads CSARESAGGDQPQHF. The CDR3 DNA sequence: TGCAGTGCTAGAGAGTCGGCAGGGGGCGATCAGCCCCAGCATTTT.

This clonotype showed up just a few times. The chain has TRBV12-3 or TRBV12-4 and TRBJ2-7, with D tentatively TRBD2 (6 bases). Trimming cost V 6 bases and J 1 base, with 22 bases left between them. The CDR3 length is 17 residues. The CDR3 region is CASSVEWGRQVSYEQYF. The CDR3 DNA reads TGTGCCAGCAGCGTAGAGTGGGGGAGGCAGGTGTCCTACGAGCAGTACTTC.

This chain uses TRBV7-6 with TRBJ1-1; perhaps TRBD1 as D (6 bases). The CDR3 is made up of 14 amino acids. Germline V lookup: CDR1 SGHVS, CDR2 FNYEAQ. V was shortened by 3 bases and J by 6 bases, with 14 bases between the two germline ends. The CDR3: CASSFSGAGAEAFF. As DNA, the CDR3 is TGTGCCAGCAGCTTCTCAGGGGCTGGTGCTGAAGCTTTCTTT.

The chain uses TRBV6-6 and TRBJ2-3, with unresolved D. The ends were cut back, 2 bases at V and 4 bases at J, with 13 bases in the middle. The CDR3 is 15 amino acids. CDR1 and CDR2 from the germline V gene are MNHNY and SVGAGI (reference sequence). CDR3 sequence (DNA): TGTGCCAGCAGTTACCGGTCCCGCCGTCCAGATACGCAGTATTTT. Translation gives CASSYRSRRPDTQYF.

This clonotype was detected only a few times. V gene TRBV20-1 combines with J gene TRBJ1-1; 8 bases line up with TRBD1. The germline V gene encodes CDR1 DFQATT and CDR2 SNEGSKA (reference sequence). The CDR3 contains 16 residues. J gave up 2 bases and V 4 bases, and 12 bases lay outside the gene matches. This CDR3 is CSATVDRGLGNTEAFF. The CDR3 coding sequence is TGCAGTGCTACCGTCGACAGGGGCTTAGGAAACACTGAAGCTTTCTTT.

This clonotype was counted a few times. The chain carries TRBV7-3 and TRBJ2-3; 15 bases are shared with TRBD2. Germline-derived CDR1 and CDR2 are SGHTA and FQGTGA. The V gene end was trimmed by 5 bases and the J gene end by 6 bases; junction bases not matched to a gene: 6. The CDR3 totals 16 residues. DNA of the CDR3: TGTGCCAGCAGCACGGGACTAGCGGGGGGTGCGGATACGCAGTATTTT. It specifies CASSTGLAGGADTQYF.

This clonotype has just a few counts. CDR3 sequence reads: CASSLLTGSSYNEQFF. The CDR3 nucleotides are TGTGCCAGCAGCCTGCTAACAGGGAGCTCCTACAATGAGCAGTTCTTC. The chain joins TRBV7-8 to TRBJ2-1; maybe TRBD1 (6 bases). Germline V gene sequence: CDR1 SGHVS, CDR2 FQNEAQ. V lost 5 bases, J lost 0 bases, and 14 bases lay in between. This CDR3 has 16 amino acids.

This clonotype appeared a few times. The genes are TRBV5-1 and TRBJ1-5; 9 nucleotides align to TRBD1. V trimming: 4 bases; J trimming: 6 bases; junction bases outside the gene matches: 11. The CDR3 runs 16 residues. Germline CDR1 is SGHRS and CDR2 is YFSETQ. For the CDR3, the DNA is TGCGCCAGCAGCCCCTCCGGGACAGGGACGGGTCAGCCCCAGCATTTT. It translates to CASSPSGTGTGQPQHF.

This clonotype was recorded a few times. The CDR3 coding sequence is TGTGCCAGCAGTTACTCGGCAGGGTATGGCTACACCTTC. Encoded protein: CASSYSAGYGYTF. V usage is TRBV6-5 and J usage is TRBJ1-2, with D possibly being TRBD1 (5 bases). The CDR3 sequence is 13 residues long. Trimming shortened V by 0 bases and J by 5 bases, and 7 bases separated the two germline ends. Germline V gene data show CDR1 as MNHEY and CDR2 as SVGAGI.

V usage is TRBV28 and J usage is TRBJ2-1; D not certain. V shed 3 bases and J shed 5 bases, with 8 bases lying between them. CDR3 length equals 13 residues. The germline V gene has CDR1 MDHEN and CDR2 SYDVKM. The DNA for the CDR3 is TGTGCCAGCAGTTTTGTGACGGACAATGAGCAGTTCTTC. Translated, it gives CASSFVTDNEQFF.

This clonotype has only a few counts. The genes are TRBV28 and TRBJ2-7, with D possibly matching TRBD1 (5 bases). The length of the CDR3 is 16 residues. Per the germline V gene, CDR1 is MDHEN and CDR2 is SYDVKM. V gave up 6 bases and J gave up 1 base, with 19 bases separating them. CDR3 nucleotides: TGTGCCAGCAGCACCCCCCGCAGGGCTCCTTCCTACGAGCAGTACTTC. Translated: CASSTPRRAPSYEQYF.

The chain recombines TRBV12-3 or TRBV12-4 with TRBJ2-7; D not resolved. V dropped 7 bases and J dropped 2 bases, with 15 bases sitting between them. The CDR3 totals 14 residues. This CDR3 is CASTPRSDPYEQYF. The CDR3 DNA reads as TGTGCCAGCACCCCGAGAAGCGATCCCTACGAGCAGTACTTC.

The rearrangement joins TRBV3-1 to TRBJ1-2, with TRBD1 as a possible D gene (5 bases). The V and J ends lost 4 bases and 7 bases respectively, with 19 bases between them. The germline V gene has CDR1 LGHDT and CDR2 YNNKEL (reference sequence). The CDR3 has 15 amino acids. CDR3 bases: TGTGCCAGCAGCCCGCCGGGACCGTCAACTAGTGGCTACACCTTC. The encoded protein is CASSPPGPSTSGYTF.

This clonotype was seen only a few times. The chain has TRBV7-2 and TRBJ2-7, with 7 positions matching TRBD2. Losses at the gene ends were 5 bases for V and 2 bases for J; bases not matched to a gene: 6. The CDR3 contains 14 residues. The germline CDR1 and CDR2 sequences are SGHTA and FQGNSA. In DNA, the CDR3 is TGTGCCAGCAGCCATGCCGGACTAGCCTACGAGCAGTACTTC. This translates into CASSHAGLAYEQYF.

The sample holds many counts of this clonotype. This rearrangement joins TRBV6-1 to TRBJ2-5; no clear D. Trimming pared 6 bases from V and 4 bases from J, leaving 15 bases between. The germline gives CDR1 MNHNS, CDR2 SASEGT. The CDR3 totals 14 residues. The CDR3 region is CASRMNTMGETQYF. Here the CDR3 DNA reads TGTGCCAGCAGAATGAATACTATGGGAGAGACCCAGTACTTC.